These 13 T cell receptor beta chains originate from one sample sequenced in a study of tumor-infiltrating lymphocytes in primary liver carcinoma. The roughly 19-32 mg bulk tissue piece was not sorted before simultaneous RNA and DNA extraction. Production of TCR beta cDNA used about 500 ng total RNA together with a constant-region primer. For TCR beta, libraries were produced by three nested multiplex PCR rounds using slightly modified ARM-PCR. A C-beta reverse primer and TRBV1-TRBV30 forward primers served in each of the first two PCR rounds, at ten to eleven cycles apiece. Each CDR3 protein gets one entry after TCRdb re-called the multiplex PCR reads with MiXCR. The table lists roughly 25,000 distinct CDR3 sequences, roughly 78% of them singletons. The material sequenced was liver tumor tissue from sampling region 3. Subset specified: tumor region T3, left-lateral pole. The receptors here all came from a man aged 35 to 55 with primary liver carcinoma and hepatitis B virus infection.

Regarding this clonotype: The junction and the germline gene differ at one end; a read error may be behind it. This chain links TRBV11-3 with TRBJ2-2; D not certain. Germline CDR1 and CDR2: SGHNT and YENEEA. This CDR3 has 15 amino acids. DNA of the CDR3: TGTGCCATGTGGCGCCTTAAACGCATCACCCGGGAGCTGTTTTTT. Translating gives CAMWRLKRITRELFF.

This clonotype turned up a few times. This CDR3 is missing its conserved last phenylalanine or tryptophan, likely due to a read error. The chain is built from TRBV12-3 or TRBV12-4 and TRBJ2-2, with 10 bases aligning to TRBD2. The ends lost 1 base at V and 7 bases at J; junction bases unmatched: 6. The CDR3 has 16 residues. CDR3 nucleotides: TGTGCCAGCAGTTTAGTGCTAGCGGGGGTTTTCGGGGAGCTGTTTCTT. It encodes CASSLVLAGVFGELFL.

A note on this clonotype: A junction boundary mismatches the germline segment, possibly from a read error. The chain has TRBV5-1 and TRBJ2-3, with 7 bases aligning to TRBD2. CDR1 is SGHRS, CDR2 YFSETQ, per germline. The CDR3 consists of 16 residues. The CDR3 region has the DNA TGCGCCAACAGCTTGGATGCGGGGGATTGGGGAGATACGCAGTATTTT. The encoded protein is CANSLDAGDWGDTQYF.

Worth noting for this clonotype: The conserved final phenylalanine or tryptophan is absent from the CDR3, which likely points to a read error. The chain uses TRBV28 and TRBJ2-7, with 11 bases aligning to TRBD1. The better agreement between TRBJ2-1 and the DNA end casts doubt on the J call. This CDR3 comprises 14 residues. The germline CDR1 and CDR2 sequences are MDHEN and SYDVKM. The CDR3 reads CASIRTGGSYEQFL. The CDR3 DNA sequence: TGTGCCAGCATCAGGACAGGGGGCTCCTACGAGCAGTTCCTA.

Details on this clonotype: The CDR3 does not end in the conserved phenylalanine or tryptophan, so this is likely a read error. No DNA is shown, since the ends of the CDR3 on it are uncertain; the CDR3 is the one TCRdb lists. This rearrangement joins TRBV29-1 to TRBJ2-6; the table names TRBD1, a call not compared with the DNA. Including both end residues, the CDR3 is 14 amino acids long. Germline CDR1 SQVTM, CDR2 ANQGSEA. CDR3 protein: CSVEDTLSANVLAS.

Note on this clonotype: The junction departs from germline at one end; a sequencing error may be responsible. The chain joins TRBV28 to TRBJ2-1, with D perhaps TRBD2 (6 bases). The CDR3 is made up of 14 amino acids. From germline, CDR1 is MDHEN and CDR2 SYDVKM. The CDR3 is CASSRAGGSNEQSF. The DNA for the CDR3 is TGTGCCAGCTCTAGAGCAGGAGGGAGCAATGAGCAGTCCTTC.

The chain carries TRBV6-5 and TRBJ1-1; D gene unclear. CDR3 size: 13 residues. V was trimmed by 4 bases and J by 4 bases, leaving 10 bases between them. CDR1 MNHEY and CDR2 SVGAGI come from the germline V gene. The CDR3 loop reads CASSSPGSTEAFF. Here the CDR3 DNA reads TGTGCCAGCAGTTCCCCTGGGAGCACTGAAGCTTTCTTT.

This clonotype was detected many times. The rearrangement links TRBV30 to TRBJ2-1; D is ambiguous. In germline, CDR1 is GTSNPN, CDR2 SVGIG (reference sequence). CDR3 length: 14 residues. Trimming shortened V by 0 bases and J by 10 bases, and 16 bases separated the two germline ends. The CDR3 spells CAWSVELLIKEQFF. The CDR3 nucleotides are TGTGCCTGGAGTGTCGAACTCCTCATAAAGGAGCAGTTCTTC.

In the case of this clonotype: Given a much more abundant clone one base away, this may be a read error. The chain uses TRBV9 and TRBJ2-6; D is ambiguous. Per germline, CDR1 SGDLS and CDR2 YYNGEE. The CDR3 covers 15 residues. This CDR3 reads CASRVGASGVNVLTF. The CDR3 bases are TGTGCCAGCAGGGTTGGTGCATCTGGGGTCAACGTCCTGACTTTC.

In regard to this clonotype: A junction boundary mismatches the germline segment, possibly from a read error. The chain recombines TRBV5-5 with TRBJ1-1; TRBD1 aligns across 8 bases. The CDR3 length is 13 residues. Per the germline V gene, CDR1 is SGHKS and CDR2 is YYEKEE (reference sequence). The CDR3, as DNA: TGTGCCAGCAACTTAGACAGGGGCACTGAATCTTTCTTT. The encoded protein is CASNLDRGTESFF. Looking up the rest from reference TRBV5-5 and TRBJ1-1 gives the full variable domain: DAGVTQSPTHLIKTRGQQVTLRCSPISGHKSVSWYQQVLGQGPQFIFQYYEKEERGRGNFPDRFSARQFPNYSSELNVNALLLGDSALYLCASNLDRGTESFFGQGTRLTVV.

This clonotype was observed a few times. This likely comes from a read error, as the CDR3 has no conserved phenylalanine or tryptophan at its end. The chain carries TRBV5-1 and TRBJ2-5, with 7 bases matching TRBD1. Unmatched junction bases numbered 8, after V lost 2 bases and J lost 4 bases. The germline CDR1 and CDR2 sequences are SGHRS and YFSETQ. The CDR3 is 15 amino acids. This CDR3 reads CASSLGGRYGETQYL. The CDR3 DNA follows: TGCGCCAGCAGCTTAGGGGGCCGGTATGGAGAGACCCAGTACCTC.

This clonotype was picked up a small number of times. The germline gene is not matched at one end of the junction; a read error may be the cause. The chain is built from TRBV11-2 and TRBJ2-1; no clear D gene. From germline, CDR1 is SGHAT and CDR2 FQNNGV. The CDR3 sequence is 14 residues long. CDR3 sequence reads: CASSLCRLVSEQFF. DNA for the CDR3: TGTGCCAGCAGTTTATGCCGGCTAGTTAGTGAGCAGTTTTTC.

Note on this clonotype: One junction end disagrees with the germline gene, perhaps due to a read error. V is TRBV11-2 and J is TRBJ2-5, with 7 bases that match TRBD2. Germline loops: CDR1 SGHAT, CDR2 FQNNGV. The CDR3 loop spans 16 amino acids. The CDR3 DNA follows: TGTGCTAGCAGCCAAACTCCTGGGGGGGGGAAGGAGATCCAGTACTTC. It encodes CASSQTPGGGKEIQYF.